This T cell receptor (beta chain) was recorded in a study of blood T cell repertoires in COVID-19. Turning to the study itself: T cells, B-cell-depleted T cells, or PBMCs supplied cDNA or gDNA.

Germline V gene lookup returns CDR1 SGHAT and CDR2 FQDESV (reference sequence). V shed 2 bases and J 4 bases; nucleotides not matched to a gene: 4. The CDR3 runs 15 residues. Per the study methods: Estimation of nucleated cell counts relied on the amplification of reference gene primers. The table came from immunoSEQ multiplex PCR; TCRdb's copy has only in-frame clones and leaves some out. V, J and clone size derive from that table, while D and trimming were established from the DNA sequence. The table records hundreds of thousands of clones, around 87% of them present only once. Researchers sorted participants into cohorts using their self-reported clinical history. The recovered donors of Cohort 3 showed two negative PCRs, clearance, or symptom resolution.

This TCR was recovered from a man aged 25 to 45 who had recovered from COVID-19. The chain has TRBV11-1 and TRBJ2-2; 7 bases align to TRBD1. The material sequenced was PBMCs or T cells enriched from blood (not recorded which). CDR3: CASSLQGGGTGELFF. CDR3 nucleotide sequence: TGTGCCAGCAGCTTACAAGGGGGCGGCACCGGGGAGCTGTTTTTT.